This entry lists 32 T cell receptor beta chains sequenced from one sample in a study of follicular helper T cells after annual influenza vaccination. The time point denotes: 2014-2015 season, pre-vaccination. Profiling relied on immunoSEQ multiplex PCR, and the TCRdb table lists in-frame clones only, not all of them. The sample lists roughly 27,000 clones, approximately 81% seen once, with roughly 1.1% in the top ten. The material sequenced was CXCR5+ CD38- circulating T follicular helper cells from blood, taken on the day of influenza vaccination. Subset: circulating Tfh, non-naive CD4+CXCR5+PD-1+ (ICOS+CD38+ or ICOS-CD38-). The source is an adult who received the influenza vaccine.

The gene calls are TRBV6-5 and TRBJ1-2, with D hard to call. The CDR3 loop spans 13 amino acids. Trimming stripped 9 bases from V and 2 bases from J, with 13 bases between. Germline V gives CDR1 MNHEY, CDR2 SVGAGI. This chain's CDR3 is CASTRDTNYGYTF. CDR3 in DNA: TGTGCCAGTACACGCGACACGAACTATGGCTACACCTTC.

The chain recombines TRBV7-3 with TRBJ1-2; D is unclear. Germline V gene lookup returns CDR1 SGHTA and CDR2 FQGTGA. The CDR3 consists of 16 residues. V lost 4 bases to trimming and J lost 8 bases, with 23 bases between them. CDR3 loop: CASSSGGGRLGNGYTF. DNA for the CDR3: TGTGCCAGCAGCTCCGGAGGAGGCCGGCTGGGGAACGGCTACACCTTC.

This sequence joins TRBV2 and TRBJ1-4; TRBD1 aligns across 7 bases. This CDR3 is 15 amino acids long. Germline V CDR1 and CDR2: SNHLY, FYNNEI. Trimming cost V 6 bases and J 3 bases; bases outside gene matches: 7. The CDR3 nucleotides read TGTGCCAGCAGGCTAACAGGGGCGCCTAATGAAAAACTGTTTTTT. Amino acids: CASRLTGAPNEKLFF.

A single count supports this clone. This chain connects TRBV11-2 to TRBJ2-5; TRBD2 might be the D (6 bases). The V end was cut by 5 bases, the J end by 7 bases, with 8 bases between. Per the germline V gene, CDR1 is SGHAT and CDR2 is FQNNGV. The CDR3 runs to 11 residues. The CDR3 bases are TGTGCCAGCAGCGCCGGGGGGACCCAGTACTTC. This translates into CASSAGGTQYF.

The rearrangement joins TRBV7-9 to TRBJ2-1; tentative D call: TRBD2 (5 bases). V dropped 2 bases and J dropped 5 bases, with 13 bases sitting between them. The CDR3 length is 15 residues. Per the germline V gene, CDR1 is SEHNR and CDR2 is FQNEAQ (reference sequence). For the CDR3, the DNA is TGTGCCAGCAGCTTAAGGGCCCCGGGGAACAATGAGCAGTTCTTC. It translates to CASSLRAPGNNEQFF.

V gene TRBV5-1 combines with J gene TRBJ1-1; D call uncertain. With 0 bases removed from V and 4 bases from J, the gap between germline ends came to 7 bases. Germline V CDR1 and CDR2: SGHRS, YFSETQ. This CDR3 comprises 13 residues. The CDR3: CASSLDLLTEAFF. The CDR3 DNA sequence: TGCGCCAGCAGCTTGGATCTCCTCACTGAAGCTTTCTTT.

The CDR3 nucleotides are TGTGCCAGCACCCTGTACTCAGGGGACACTGAAGCTTTCTTT. Amino acid sequence: CASTLYSGDTEAFF. The chain carries TRBV27 and TRBJ1-1, with D possibly TRBD1 on 6 matching bases. The CDR3 runs 14 residues. Trimming took 7 bases from V and 3 from J, leaving 15 bases between them. Germline CDR1 MNHEY, CDR2 SMNVEV (reference sequence).

V is TRBV29-1 and J is TRBJ2-3, with a possible D match to TRBD2 (6 bases). The V end lost 7 bases, the J end lost 5 bases, and 16 bases lay between the germline ends. Germline V gives CDR1 SQVTM, CDR2 ANQGSEA. The CDR3 runs to 13 residues. The DNA of the CDR3 is TGCAGCGGACGTTGGCTGGGGGGAGATACGCAGTATTTT. It is translated as CSGRWLGGDTQYF.

This clone was observed once. The chain has TRBV12-5 and TRBJ2-6; 7 bases are a match to TRBD2. Germline-derived CDR1 and CDR2 are LGHNT and FRNRAP. Unmatched junction bases numbered 8, after V lost 7 bases and J lost 11 bases. The CDR3 runs 13 residues. CDR3 sequence reads: CASALGEGYVLTF. The CDR3 bases are TGTGCTAGTGCCCTCGGGGAGGGATACGTCCTGACTTTC.

This rearrangement joins TRBV28 to TRBJ2-3; no clear D gene. The CDR3 has 15 amino acids. Trimming pared 3 bases from V and 1 base from J, leaving 11 bases between. Germline loops: CDR1 MDHEN, CDR2 SYDVKM. The CDR3 DNA is TGTGCCAGCAGTTTCCCCGGCGGAGGCACAGATACGCAGTATTTT. Translating gives CASSFPGGGTDTQYF.

This chain joins TRBV5-4 and TRBJ2-2, with 11 bases identical to TRBD1. The CDR3 totals 17 residues. CDR1 is SGHNT, CDR2 YYREEE, per germline (reference sequence). J gave up 5 bases and V 0 bases, and 6 bases lay outside the gene matches. CDR3 in amino acids: CASSLGTGGHQTGELFF. CDR3 coding DNA: TGTGCCAGCAGCTTGGGGACAGGGGGCCACCAGACCGGGGAGCTGTTTTTT.

This clone was seen a few times. This chain joins TRBV7-3 and TRBJ2-1; D possibly corresponds to TRBD2 (5 bases). There are 16 residues in the CDR3. CDR1 and CDR2 (germline): SGHTA, FQGTGA. V was clipped by 5 bases and J by 0 bases, with 14 bases between them. The CDR3 protein is CASSPYGSVSYNEQFF. The DNA of the CDR3 is TGTGCCAGCAGCCCCTACGGTAGCGTCTCCTACAATGAGCAGTTCTTC.

The chain recombines TRBV5-1 with TRBJ2-1; TRBD2 aligns across 7 bases. The trim removed 7 bases at V and 0 bases at J, leaving 7 bases unmatched. The CDR3 covers 15 residues. Looked up from germline, CDR1 is SGHRS and CDR2 is YFSETQ. The CDR3 loop reads CASSRAGYSYNEQFF. CDR3 in DNA: TGCGCCAGCTCACGAGCGGGATACTCCTACAATGAGCAGTTCTTC.

The gene calls are TRBV6-5 and TRBJ1-6; D not resolved. Trimming pared 5 bases from V and 6 bases from J, leaving 11 bases between. The V gene's germline CDR1 is MNHEY and CDR2 SVGAGI. The CDR3 sequence is 14 residues long. The CDR3 DNA sequence: TGTGCCAGCAGTCGGTCCCGCGGTAATTCACCCCTCCACTTT. Its translation is CASSRSRGNSPLHF.

The V and J genes are TRBV7-8 and TRBJ2-7, with 12 bases fitting TRBD1. The germline V gene has CDR1 SGHVS and CDR2 FQNEAQ. J lost 6 bases, V lost 1 base, and 7 bases had no gene match. This CDR3 is built from 16 residues. CDR3 loop: CASSLGDRGQATEQYF. CDR3 coding DNA: TGTGCCAGCAGCTTAGGGGACAGGGGGCAGGCTACCGAGCAGTACTTC.

The V call is TRBV28, the J call TRBJ2-5, with D tentatively TRBD2 (6 bases). Trimming took off 2 bases at V and 6 bases at J, with 10 bases between the two ends. The germline CDR1 and CDR2 sequences are MDHEN and SYDVKM. This CDR3 is built from 13 residues. The CDR3 loop reads CASSLGLAKTQYF. In DNA, the CDR3 is TGTGCCAGCAGTTTAGGGCTAGCGAAGACCCAGTACTTC.

The V and J genes are TRBV30 and TRBJ1-6; no firm D call. Trimming shortened V by 4 bases and J by 5 bases, and 12 bases separated the two germline ends. Per germline, CDR1 GTSNPN and CDR2 SVGIG (reference sequence). The CDR3 contains 14 residues. DNA for the CDR3: TGTGCCTGGACGGGTGGAACGAATAATTCACCCCTCCACTTT. This codes for CAWTGGTNNSPLHF.

DNA of the CDR3: TGTGCCAGCAGCTTATGGGGGGGCCAAGAGACCCAGTACTTC. Translating it yields CASSLWGGQETQYF. The rearrangement joins TRBV7-9 to TRBJ2-5; 7 bases agree with TRBD2. Germline V gene sequence: CDR1 SEHNR, CDR2 FQNEAQ (reference sequence). This CDR3 region has 14 residues. The V segment lost 2 bases and the J segment 1 base; nucleotides outside the gene matches: 1. The full variable domain, completed using reference TRBV7-9 and TRBJ2-5, is DTGVSQNPRHKITKRGQNVTFRCDPISEHNRLYWYRQTLGQGPEFLTYFQNEAQLEKSRLLSDRFSAERPKGSFSTLEIQRTEQGDSAMYLCASSLWGGQETQYFGPGTRLLVL.

This sequence joins TRBV6-7 and TRBJ2-7; D gene ambiguous. TRBV6-7 is designated an ORF whose function remains uncertain. Trimming took off 0 bases at V and 0 bases at J, with 18 bases between the two ends. The CDR3 is 18 amino acids. CDR3 sequence: CASSYSNPKLLSSYEQYF. As DNA, the CDR3 is TGTGCCAGCAGTTACTCGAATCCAAAACTCCTTAGCTCCTACGAGCAGTACTTC.

The V call is TRBV18, the J call TRBJ2-7; D is undetermined. The germline V gene has CDR1 KGHSH and CDR2 LQKENI. This CDR3 is 15 amino acids long. The V end was cut by 0 bases, the J end by 0 bases, with 9 bases between. CDR3: CASSPPATGSYEQYF. The CDR3 DNA is TGTGCCAGCTCACCACCAGCAACGGGCTCCTACGAGCAGTACTTC.

DNA for the CDR3: TGTGCCAGCAGCGACGGGACTAGCGGGAGGAACGAGCAGTACTTC. Translated: CASSDGTSGRNEQYF. The chain has TRBV11-2 and TRBJ2-7, with TRBD2 matching 15 bases. The trim removed 5 bases at V and 5 bases at J, leaving 4 bases unmatched. The CDR3 extends over 15 amino acids. CDR1 is SGHAT, CDR2 FQNNGV, per germline.

The chain couples TRBV6-4 to TRBJ1-6; no firm D call. Germline V gene sequence: CDR1 MRHNA, CDR2 SNTAGT. V lost 6 bases and J lost 4, with 19 bases in between. This CDR3 has 17 amino acids. CDR3 region: CASRNFLGNRYNSPLHF. CDR3 nucleotides: TGTGCCAGCAGAAATTTCCTAGGAAATCGGTATAATTCACCCCTCCACTTT.

This clone was counted between two and nine times. The chain joins TRBV18 to TRBJ1-4, with D maybe TRBD1 (6 bases). The V gene lost 0 bases and the J gene lost 3 bases, with 17 bases spanning the gap. CDR1 and CDR2 (germline): KGHSH, LQKENI. CDR3 size: 18 residues. The chain's CDR3 is CASSPPPYRDAANEKLFF. For the CDR3, the DNA is TGTGCCAGCTCACCACCCCCGTACAGGGACGCGGCTAATGAAAAACTGTTTTTT.

V is TRBV7-6 and J is TRBJ2-3; 11 bases match TRBD2. V was clipped by 6 bases and J by 6 bases; unmatched bases: 8. Germline CDR1 and CDR2: SGHVS and FNYEAQ. This CDR3 spans 15 amino acids. The CDR3 is CASSEGLAGADTQYF. The CDR3 DNA is TGTGCCAGCAGTGAAGGACTAGCGGGCGCTGATACGCAGTATTTT.

The gene calls are TRBV2 and TRBJ2-3; TRBD2 might be the D (5 bases). CDR3 length equals 14 residues. Germline CDR1 and CDR2: SNHLY and FYNNEI. The V and J ends lost 0 bases and 6 bases respectively, with 10 bases between them. The CDR3 coding sequence is TGTGCCAGCAGTGAAGCGCTCCCGGGGGATACGCAGTATTTT. Its translation: CASSEALPGDTQYF.

V and J are TRBV30 and TRBJ2-7; D gene ambiguous. Trimming pared 0 bases from V and 6 bases from J, leaving 6 bases between. The CDR3 runs 11 residues. CDR1 is GTSNPN and CDR2 is SVGIG in the germline V gene (reference sequence). The CDR3 DNA sequence: TGTGCCTGGAGTGTAGGCGGCGAGCAGTACTTC. This translates into CAWSVGGEQYF.

This clone was seen a single time. This sequence joins TRBV7-2 and TRBJ1-5, with D hard to call. Between the trimmed V and J ends, which lost 1 base and 3 bases, there was a span of 10 bases. CDR1 is SGHTA and CDR2 is FQGNSA in the germline V gene. CDR3 length: 15 residues. The CDR3: CASSLVISLNQPQHF. CDR3 nucleotides: TGTGCCAGCAGCTTAGTTATCAGTCTCAATCAGCCCCAGCATTTT.

The chain couples TRBV28 to TRBJ2-4; tentatively, D is TRBD1 (6 bases). CDR1 is MDHEN, CDR2 SYDVKM, per germline. This CDR3 is 17 amino acids long. Deletions cut 5 bases from V and 0 bases from J, with 17 bases between. CDR3 DNA: TGTGCCAGCAGTCAGGGGCCTCCATCACTAGCCAAAAACATTCAGTACTTC. Translating gives CASSQGPPSLAKNIQYF.

This clone was counted only a few times. The chain joins TRBV15 to TRBJ2-7, with 7 positions matching TRBD2. This CDR3 is built from 13 residues. Germline loops: CDR1 LNHNV, CDR2 YYDKDF (reference sequence). The junction had 7 bases not matched to a gene; V was cut back by 8 bases and J by 3 bases. This CDR3 is CATWEGFGYEQYF. As DNA, the CDR3 is TGTGCCACCTGGGAGGGATTCGGCTACGAGCAGTACTTC.

The rearrangement uses TRBV7-8 and TRBJ1-2; 9 bases agree with TRBD1. In germline, CDR1 is SGHVS, CDR2 FQNEAQ. CDR3 length: 15 residues. V trimming: 6 bases; J trimming: 8 bases; junction bases outside the gene matches: 13. The CDR3: CASSPLGQGLGGYTF. In nucleotides, the CDR3 is TGTGCCAGCAGTCCCTTGGGACAGGGTCTAGGAGGCTACACCTTC. Full variable domain (outside the CDR3, taken from reference TRBV7-8 and TRBJ1-2): GAGVSQSPRYKVAKRGQDVALRCDPISGHVSLFWYQQALGQGPEFLTYFQNEAQLDKSGLPSDRFFAERPEGSVSTLKIQRTQQEDSAVYLCASSPLGQGLGGYTFGSGTRLTVV.

The genes are TRBV9 and TRBJ2-3; 9 nucleotides agree with TRBD1. The CDR3 covers 15 residues. Per the germline V gene, CDR1 is SGDLS and CDR2 is YYNGEE. The V segment lost 4 bases and the J segment 6 bases; nucleotides outside the gene matches: 9. CDR3 loop: CASSPRQGGVDTQYF. The CDR3 bases are TGTGCCAGCAGCCCAAGACAGGGGGGTGTTGATACGCAGTATTTT.

This chain connects TRBV27 to TRBJ2-7; D possibly corresponds to TRBD2 (7 bases). Per the germline V gene, CDR1 is MNHEY and CDR2 is SMNVEV (reference sequence). This CDR3 comprises 13 residues. The ends were cut back, 6 bases at V and 7 bases at J, with 16 bases in the middle. CDR3 bases: TGTGCCAGCAGCAACGTAGGGGGGGGTGAGCAGTACTTC. It encodes CASSNVGGGEQYF.